What follows describes a single T cell receptor (beta chain). Its specific antigen is unknown. Base-call qualities are not available, and no considerably larger clone is one nucleotide away. From its cysteine to its phenylalanine, the CDR3 spans 19 amino acids. The sequence is cut down to CDR3 DNA, 57 bases in frame from base 1. According to the germline V gene, CDR1 reads SGHAT and CDR2 reads FQNNGV. V ends up 0 bases short and J 4 bases short, with an unmatched junction base count of 10. The sample originates from a study of OX40 agonist ivuxolimab in advanced cancers. The study in broad terms: Ivuxolimab was a fully human IgG2 agonistic monoclonal antibody targeting the costimulatory receptor OX40 (CD134). Among the approximately 50 dose-escalation patients, 19 had hepatocellular carcinoma, roughly 15 melanoma, 9 renal cell carcinoma and 9 head and neck cancer. Prior anti-PD-1, anti-PD-L1 or anti-CTLA-4 therapy was permitted, and checkpoint inhibitors had been received by less than 45% of dose-escalation patients. Intravenous ivuxolimab was administered to patients every 2 weeks at six dose levels: 0.01, 0.1, 0.3, 1.5, 3 and 10 mg/kg. The paper describes the monotherapy dose-escalation part (N = 52 patients) of the phase I trial of ivuxolimab. Partial responses occurred in three dose-escalation patients: two with cutaneous melanoma and one with hepatocellular carcinoma. The purpose of peripheral TCRbeta sequencing was to test whether ivuxolimab changed TCR sequence diversity and led to clonal T-cell expansion. In the dose-escalation cohort, around 80% of patients were male, and the mean age was approximately 60 years with a range of about 20 to 80.

Genomic DNA was extracted from sorted cells for sequencing of the TCRbeta CDR3 region. TCRbeta CDR3 regions were sequenced using the immunoSEQ Assay. Drawn from immuneACCESS, this table holds only the in-frame rearrangements with V and J called that TCRdb kept. Clones are partly lost; checked studies trace under half to an unresolved V gene and leave the rest unexplained. Across this sample there are around 140,000 clones, with about nine tenths seen only once. Of the sample, roughly 0.99% is held by the ten largest clones. Patients with a history of autoimmune disease or receiving systemic immunosuppression were excluded from the trial. Peripheral blood for TCR sequencing was drawn from every dose cohort at baseline, at cycle 4 day 1 and at cycle 7 day 1. Samples were obtained from an open-label, multicenter, first-in-human phase I dose-escalation trial of ivuxolimab. Adults with locally advanced or metastatic melanoma, renal cell, hepatocellular, or head and neck squamous cell carcinoma were enrolled in the trial. Before TCR sequencing, CD4+ and CD8+ T cells were separately sorted from peripheral blood.

The investigation overall reported the following: Antigen specificity was not determined for the clonally expanded peripheral T cells. At doses of 0.1 to 3.0 mg/kg, clonal expansion of both CD4+ and CD8+ blood T cells was observed from baseline to week 6. In partial responders in the 0.1-3.0 mg/kg groups, normalized peripheral clonal expansion was found to be among the lowest, especially among CD8+ T cells. Low levels of normalized T-cell clonal expansion were also seen in some patients who did not respond. On average, CD8+ T cells showed more expanded clones than CD4+ T cells after ivuxolimab.

The TCR originated in an adult with an advanced solid tumor such as melanoma, head and neck, liver or kidney cancer. Recombination joined TRBV11-2 with TRBJ2-1; 12 nucleotides in the junction match TRBD2. The sequences come from CD4+ or CD8+ T cells sorted from blood, collected in a trial of the OX40 agonist ivuxolimab. The CDR3 amino acid sequence is: CASSLDMASGRARYNEQFF. The bases read TGTGCCAGCAGCTTAGATATGGCTAGCGGGAGGGCCAGGTACAATGAGCAGTTCTTC.